The 14 T cell receptor beta chains below all came from one sample that was sequenced in a study of blood T cells in healthy people across ages. Alongside a J-beta primer mix, a sample-barcoded 5' primer served in a second PCR lasting roughly 6 to 11 cycles. Using its own MiXCR run on the 5' RACE reads, TCRdb lists one record per CDR3 protein. The sample shows around 750,000 distinct CDR3 sequences, approximately 53% of them seen only once. Sample: blood. These receptors were obtained from a man older than 75 in good health.

This clonotype was seen a handful of times. This rearrangement joins TRBV29-1 to TRBJ1-5; possible D gene TRBD1, 5 bases. V was clipped by 6 bases and J by 7 bases, with 10 bases between them. Looked up from germline, CDR1 is SQVTM and CDR2 is ANQGSEA. This CDR3 contains 11 residues. Here the CDR3 reads CSVGVSQPQHF. The DNA of the CDR3 is TGCAGCGTGGGGGTCTCGCAGCCCCAGCATTTT.

In DNA form, the CDR3 reads TGCAGTGCTGATACAGGGCACAATCAGCCCCAGCATTTT. As protein: CSADTGHNQPQHF. The chain joins TRBV20-1 to TRBJ1-5, with a tentative D call TRBD1 (6 bases). This CDR3 region has 13 residues. CDR1 is DFQATT and CDR2 is SNEGSKA in the germline V gene (reference sequence). Trimming stripped 5 bases from V and 3 bases from J, with 11 bases between.

The chain links TRBV7-2 to TRBJ2-1; D unresolved. V lost 1 base and J 0 bases, leaving 7 bases between the germline ends. Per the germline V gene, CDR1 is SGHTA and CDR2 is FQGNSA. The CDR3 covers 15 residues. CDR3 in DNA: TGTGCCAGCAGCTTAGGCCCGGCCTCCTACAATGAGCAGTTCTTC. This gives the protein CASSLGPASYNEQFF. The complete variable domain, with remaining parts taken from reference TRBV7-2 and TRBJ2-1, reads GAGVSQSPSNKVTEKGKDVELRCDPISGHTALYWYRQSLGQGLEFLIYFQGNSAPDKSGLPSDRFSAERTGGSVSTLTIQRTQQEDSAVYLCASSLGPASYNEQFFGPGTRLTVL.

This chain uses TRBV29-1 with TRBJ2-1; 8 bases align to TRBD2. Trimming took 6 bases from V and 10 from J; bases not matched to a gene: 17. The germline V gene has CDR1 SQVTM and CDR2 ANQGSEA. The CDR3 runs 15 residues. CDR3: CSVRGLSGSSDEQFF. For the CDR3, the DNA is TGCAGCGTGAGGGGTTTGAGCGGGAGCTCGGACGAGCAGTTCTTC.

The rearrangement joins TRBV11-3 to TRBJ2-3; D may match TRBD1 or TRBD2 (5 bases each). Trimming cost V 1 base and J 3 bases, with 8 bases left between them. This CDR3 has 14 amino acids. Germline CDR1 reads SGHNT; CDR2 reads YENEEA. The CDR3 DNA sequence: TGTGCCAGCAGCTTAGGGGACCCAACAGATACGCAGTATTTT. Translating it yields CASSLGDPTDTQYF.

This rearrangement joins TRBV5-1 to TRBJ1-1; 7 bases agree with TRBD1. Trimming cost V 0 bases and J 2 bases; bases outside gene matches: 7. Germline CDR1 and CDR2: SGHRS and YFSETQ. The CDR3 sequence is 16 residues long. DNA of the CDR3: TGCGCCAGCAGCTTGGTCGGGGCAGGGGGAAACACTGAAGCTTTCTTT. It translates to CASSLVGAGGNTEAFF.

The chain links TRBV5-1 to TRBJ1-1; no clear D gene. V was cut by 3 bases and J by 2 bases, with 14 bases left in between. This CDR3 is 15 amino acids long. Germline lookup yields CDR1 SGHRS and CDR2 YFSETQ. The CDR3 reads CASSSQGLGNTEAFF. The DNA for the CDR3 is TGCGCCAGCAGCTCCCAAGGGCTAGGAAACACTGAAGCTTTCTTT.

The J gene is TRBJ2-3, the V gene TRBV5-1, with TRBD2 identical over 7 bases. There are 16 residues in the CDR3. The V gene end was trimmed by 0 bases and the J gene end by 3 bases; junction bases not matched to a gene: 7. Germline V lookup: CDR1 SGHRS, CDR2 YFSETQ. CDR3 sequence (DNA): TGCGCCAGCAGCTTGGCGGCTAGCGGAGGAACAGATACGCAGTATTTT. This translates into CASSLAASGGTDTQYF.

V is TRBV29-1 and J is TRBJ2-4; D remains unclear. The closer fit of TRBJ2-7 to the DNA end suggests the J call may be wrong. Germline loops: CDR1 SQVTM, CDR2 ANQGSEA. The CDR3 spans 13 residues. The CDR3 reads CSVEDRPISEQYF. CDR3 bases: TGCAGCGTTGAAGATCGCCCGATTAGCGAGCAGTACTTC.

In regard to this clonotype: A junction end diverges from the germline sequence, so it may reflect a read error. The V and J genes are TRBV13 and TRBJ2-7; TRBD2 matches at 13 bases. This CDR3 is built from 16 residues. CDR1 PRHDT and CDR2 FYEKMQ come from the germline V gene (reference sequence). This CDR3 is CVSSLVRLAGGNEQYF. CDR3 coding DNA: TGTGTCAGCAGCTTAGTTAGACTAGCGGGAGGAAATGAGCAGTACTTC.

The V call is TRBV2, the J call TRBJ1-5, with TRBD1 identical over 7 bases. This CDR3 contains 13 residues. Losses at the gene ends were 4 bases for V and 7 bases for J; bases not matched to a gene: 4. The germline CDR1 and CDR2 sequences are SNHLY and FYNNEI. CDR3 protein: CASSGDSRQPQHF. As DNA, the CDR3 is TGTGCCAGCAGTGGGGACAGCCGGCAGCCCCAGCATTTT.

This clonotype has a handful of counts. The chain links TRBV3-1 to TRBJ2-5; 11 nucleotides line up with TRBD2. V lost 0 bases to trimming and J lost 1 base; unmatched junction nucleotides: 7. The CDR3 contains 18 residues. CDR1 is LGHDT, CDR2 YNNKEL, per germline (reference sequence). The CDR3 DNA reads as TGTGCCAGCAGCCAAGAGGGTCAACTAGCGGGAGCCCAAGAGACCCAGTACTTC. This codes for CASSQEGQLAGAQETQYF.

V usage is TRBV7-2 and J usage is TRBJ2-1; TRBD2 matches 8 bases. Trimming at V came to 5 bases and at J to 4 bases, leaving 13 bases not matched to a gene. Germline V CDR1 and CDR2: SGHTA, FQGNSA. The CDR3 is 17 residues long. The CDR3 reads CASSLTGGGGAYNEQFF. For the CDR3, the DNA is TGTGCCAGCAGCCTCACCGGGGGGGGCGGGGCTTACAATGAGCAGTTCTTC. Full variable domain (missing parts from reference TRBV7-2 and TRBJ2-1): GAGVSQSPSNKVTEKGKDVELRCDPISGHTALYWYRQSLGQGLEFLIYFQGNSAPDKSGLPSDRFSAERTGGSVSTLTIQRTQQEDSAVYLCASSLTGGGGAYNEQFFGPGTRLTVL.

V is TRBV12-3 or TRBV12-4 and J is TRBJ2-7, with D possibly matching TRBD2 (7 bases). The CDR3 spans 14 residues. The ends were cut back, 6 bases at V and 3 bases at J, with 15 bases in the middle. In DNA, the CDR3 is TGTGCCAGCAGCCCCCGGGGGGCGGTCTACGAGCAGTACTTC. It is translated as CASSPRGAVYEQYF.